Listed below are T cell receptor beta chains from one sample, sequenced in a study of blood T cell repertoires in COVID-19. Clones were sequenced by immunoSEQ multiplex PCR, and TCRdb holds only the in-frame ones, with some missing. Of fewer than 85,000 clones in the sample, more than 65% were seen once. Sequencing input: peripheral blood. These receptor sequences come from a woman older than 75 with active or convalescent COVID-19. Each CDR3 is given with its conserved first and last residue. Fields, in order: V gene, CDR3 protein.

>TRBV7-2
CASSPSLYEQYF
>TRBV6-2/TRBV6-3
CASSYIGGAAEAFF
>TRBV28
CASSSGTGAGDTQYF
>TRBV11-3
CASSLDSTDSGNTIYF
>TRBV28
CASRGEGVPIAGANVLTF
>TRBV5-1
CANSLPGLNYGYTF
>TRBV18
CASSRDRGFDKNIQYF
>TRBV2
CASSSGQGSTGELFF
>TRBV12-3/TRBV12-4
CASSLGSNYEQYF
>TRBV5-6
CASSLWGDTGELFF
>TRBV25-1
CASSEYTTNEKLFF
>TRBV24-1
CATSDSGQGGNQPQHF
>TRBV7-2
CASSLGGLRDEKLFF
>TRBV11-2
CASSPLAGGYEQYF
>TRBV4-3
CASSQDLLVGTGAYEQYF
>TRBV6-2/TRBV6-3
CASSRLAGIQETQYF
>TRBV19
CASSIGGTGAYTGELFF
>TRBV5-6
CASSERGLRQPQHF
>TRBV30
CAWSSIGGSGETQYF
>TRBV19
CASSHGQGGYEQYF
>TRBV7-9
CASSLTSPEKLFF
>TRBV6-5
CASRGTGVLYEQYF
>TRBV10-3
CAISPGQNQPQHF
>TRBV6-5
CASSYSQEGGYTF
>TRBV6-5
CASSPGTTRTDTQYF
>TRBV4-1
CASSLRGGSGDTQYF